The 5 T cell receptor beta chains below were found in one sample sequenced in a study of T cell responses to AZD1222 COVID-19 vaccine. Profiling relied on immunoSEQ multiplex PCR, and the TCRdb table lists in-frame clones only, not all of them. The sample consists of about 150,000 clones, more than 70% of them appearing once. The sample here was peripheral blood, taken 28 days after the second AZD1222 dose. Every receptor here comes from an adult who received the AZD1222 COVID-19 vaccine.

The chain links TRBV7-6 to TRBJ1-1, with a weak D call TRBD1 (6 bases). Germline V gives CDR1 SGHVS, CDR2 FNYEAQ. The V end was cut by 2 bases, the J end by 2 bases, with 9 bases between. This CDR3 spans 14 amino acids. This CDR3 reads CASSLLGGNTEAFF. DNA of the CDR3: TGTGCCAGCAGCTTATTAGGGGGAAACACTGAAGCTTTCTTT.

The V gene is TRBV3-1 (or the pseudogene TRBV3-2), the J gene TRBJ1-3; D not resolved. The CDR3 is 11 residues long. V lost 5 bases to trimming and J lost 10 bases, with 9 bases between them. Germline CDR1 LGHDT, CDR2 YNNKEL (reference sequence). CDR3 coding DNA: TGTGCCAGCAGCTTACGGGAAACCATATATTTT. Protein sequence: CASSLRETIYF.

Only one count was recorded for this clone. This chain connects TRBV23-1 to TRBJ1-2; TRBD1 is a possible D gene (6 bases). TRBV23-1 is an open reading frame, and its role is uncertain. V lost 0 bases to trimming and J lost 0 bases, with 23 bases between them. The CDR3 is 20 amino acids. DNA of the CDR3: TGCGCCAGCAGTCAATCCAACCCGGGCAGGGGCGGTTCTACTAACTATGGCTACACCTTC. As protein: CASSQSNPGRGGSTNYGYTF.

CDR3 nucleotides: TGTGCCAGCAGCTTAAGTCTGGGGCCTCGCCGTGGGTATTTT. This encodes CASSLSLGPRRGYF. This chain uses TRBV7-9 with TRBJ2-3; perhaps TRBD1 as D (5 bases). This CDR3 is built from 14 residues. The V gene's germline CDR1 is SEHNR and CDR2 FQNEAQ (reference sequence). Deletions cut 2 bases from V and 14 bases from J, with 20 bases between.

This chain uses TRBV7-2 with TRBJ1-3; D is undetermined. CDR1 is SGHTA, CDR2 FQGNSA, per germline. V was pared by 1 base and J by 0 bases, with 19 bases between. This CDR3 contains 19 residues. In nucleotides, the CDR3 is TGTGCCAGCAGCTTAGGCTCAACCCCCGTACCCTACTCTGGAAACACCATATATTTT. Translated, it gives CASSLGSTPVPYSGNTIYF. The entire variable domain, with the rest obtained from reference TRBV7-2 and TRBJ1-3, is as follows: GAGVSQSPSNKVTEKGKDVELRCDPISGHTALYWYRQSLGQGLEFLIYFQGNSAPDKSGLPSDRFSAERTGGSVSTLTIQRTQQEDSAVYLCASSLGSTPVPYSGNTIYFGEGSWLTVV.